The next 25 T cell receptor beta chains were all read from a single sample in a study of cytomegalovirus exposure and HLA in healthy donors. Clones were sequenced by immunoSEQ multiplex PCR, and TCRdb holds only the in-frame ones, with some missing. The sample has about 110,000 clones, about nine tenths seen once. The sample taken for sequencing was PBMCs. These receptors were obtained from a woman younger than 30 in good health and CMV-seronegative.

In its sample, this clone was seen once. This chain uses TRBV7-8 with TRBJ2-7, with TRBD2 matching 7 bases. This CDR3 has 13 residues. Germline loops: CDR1 SGHVS, CDR2 FQNEAQ. With V trimmed by 3 bases and J by 5 bases, 4 bases remained unmatched. The CDR3 nucleotides read TGTGCCAGCAGCTTGGGAGGGTTCGACGAGCAGTACTTC. It specifies CASSLGGFDEQYF.

The chain combines TRBV13 with TRBJ2-2, with TRBD1 matching 8 bases. Germline-derived CDR1 and CDR2 are PRHDT and FYEKMQ (reference sequence). With V trimmed by 7 bases and J by 11 bases, 3 bases remained unmatched. CDR3 length: 11 residues. The CDR3 here is CASTAGGELFF. The CDR3 nucleotides are TGTGCCAGCACAGCAGGGGGCGAGCTGTTTTTT.

J is TRBJ2-7 and V is TRBV18; 7 positions agree with TRBD2. The CDR3 contains 14 residues. The germline gives CDR1 KGHSH, CDR2 LQKENI. Losses at the gene ends were 3 bases for V and 4 bases for J; bases not matched to a gene: 6. The chain's CDR3 is CASSPGRGRYEQYF. The CDR3 DNA sequence: TGTGCCAGCTCACCGGGGCGGGGGAGGTACGAGCAGTACTTC.

The V call is TRBV7-9, the J call TRBJ1-6; the match to TRBD1 covers 7 bases. The germline gives CDR1 SEHNR, CDR2 FQNEAQ (reference sequence). V dropped 5 bases and J dropped 8; count of bases not matched to a gene: 3. The CDR3 is made up of 13 amino acids. The CDR3 DNA reads as TGTGCCAGCAGCAATACAGGGGATTCACCCCTCCACTTT. Protein: CASSNTGDSPLHF.

J is TRBJ2-5 and V is TRBV11-2; 8 bases match TRBD2. CDR3 length: 13 residues. V shed 5 bases and J 4 bases; nucleotides not matched to a gene: 3. CDR1 is SGHAT, CDR2 FQNNGV, per germline. This CDR3 reads CASSISGTETQYF. The CDR3 DNA follows: TGTGCCAGCAGCATTAGCGGGACAGAGACCCAGTACTTC. Full variable domain (missing parts from reference TRBV11-2 and TRBJ2-5): EAGVAQSPRYKIIEKRQSVAFWCNPISGHATLYWYQQILGQGPKLLIQFQNNGVVDDSQLPKDRFSAERLKGVDSTLKIQPAKLEDSAVYLCASSISGTETQYFGPGTRLLVL.

V is TRBV4-3 and J is TRBJ2-2, with 9 positions matching TRBD2. V lost 3 bases and J lost 0; bases outside the gene matches: 2. The CDR3 sequence is 16 residues long. Germline CDR1 and CDR2: LGHNA and YSLEER. CDR3 loop: CASSHIAGANTGELFF. The CDR3 DNA sequence: TGCGCCAGCAGCCATATAGCGGGAGCGAACACCGGGGAGCTGTTTTTT.

This clone has only one observation. The chain carries TRBV7-3 and TRBJ1-2, with 7 nucleotides matching TRBD1. The CDR3 sequence is 13 residues long. V lost 5 bases, J lost 5 bases, and 5 bases stayed unmatched. Germline V CDR1 and CDR2: SGHTA, FQGTGA. CDR3 loop: CASSPQGRYGYTF. CDR3 nucleotides: TGTGCCAGCAGCCCACAGGGGCGGTATGGCTACACCTTC.

The V and J genes are TRBV11-2 and TRBJ1-1; TRBD1 might be the D (5 bases). This CDR3 is 15 amino acids long. CDR1 SGHAT and CDR2 FQNNGV come from the germline V gene. V lost 3 bases and J lost 0, with 11 bases in between. This CDR3 reads CASSFSTAMNTEAFF. CDR3 nucleotide sequence: TGTGCCAGCAGCTTCTCGACAGCCATGAACACTGAAGCTTTCTTT.

This chain uses TRBV28 with TRBJ2-7; D perhaps matches TRBD1 (6 bases). This CDR3 is 14 amino acids long. The germline V gene has CDR1 MDHEN and CDR2 SYDVKM. The ends were cut back, 4 bases at V and 1 base at J, with 11 bases in the middle. CDR3 region: CASSSSDRSYEQYF. CDR3 nucleotide sequence: TGTGCCAGCAGTTCCTCAGACAGGTCCTACGAGCAGTACTTC.

The genes are TRBV4-1 and TRBJ2-5; perhaps TRBD2 as D (6 bases). Trimming left V 2 bases short and J 2 bases short, with 24 bases between. CDR3 length equals 19 residues. Per germline, CDR1 MGHRA and CDR2 YSYEKL. The CDR3: CASSQRGPLAREVQETQYF. Here the CDR3 DNA reads TGCGCCAGCAGCCAAAGGGGTCCACTAGCCCGAGAGGTGCAAGAGACCCAGTACTTC.

The rearrangement joins TRBV9 to TRBJ2-3; maybe TRBD1 (6 bases). Germline V gene sequence: CDR1 SGDLS, CDR2 YYNGEE. V gave up 3 bases and J gave up 0 bases, with 11 bases separating them. The CDR3 covers 15 residues. In DNA form, the CDR3 reads TGTGCCAGCAGCGCGAACAGGGAAAGCACAGATACGCAGTATTTT. Protein: CASSANRESTDTQYF.

The V gene is TRBV27, the J gene TRBJ2-7; TRBD1 agrees at 7 bases. Germline lookup yields CDR1 MNHEY and CDR2 SMNVEV (reference sequence). V trimming: 5 bases; J trimming: 2 bases; junction bases outside the gene matches: 6. CDR3 length: 14 amino acids. In DNA form, the CDR3 reads TGTGCCAGCAGTAGGGGGCTACCGCCCTACGAGCAGTACTTC. The encoded protein is CASSRGLPPYEQYF.

The CDR3 sequence: CASNLKYQETQYF. The CDR3 DNA follows: TGTGCCAGCAACCTAAAGTACCAAGAGACCCAGTACTTC. The chain links TRBV5-5 to TRBJ2-5; no firm D call. The V and J ends lost 6 bases and 0 bases respectively, with 9 bases between them. The CDR3 is 13 residues long. Germline CDR1 reads SGHKS; CDR2 reads YYEKEE (reference sequence).

The chain uses TRBV4-2 and TRBJ1-4; 7 bases map to TRBD1. The CDR3 loop spans 15 amino acids. CDR1 and CDR2 from the germline V gene are LGHNA and YNFKEQ. With V trimmed by 8 bases and J by 3 bases, 9 bases remained unmatched. The CDR3 DNA follows: TGTGCCAGCCGTATTTACAGGGGCTCTAATGAAAAACTGTTTTTT. Its protein product is CASRIYRGSNEKLFF.

Of note for this clone: Other DNA variants within this sample encode the same CDR3. The chain is built from TRBV7-9 and TRBJ1-4, with a tentative D call TRBD1 (6 bases). The CDR3 is 16 residues long. Trimming took off 4 bases at V and 4 bases at J, with 16 bases between the two ends. CDR1 and CDR2 from the germline V gene are SEHNR and FQNEAQ (reference sequence). The DNA of the CDR3 is TGTGCCAGCAGCTCATTTCGGACAGCACTTAATGAAAAACTGTTTTTT. Its translation is CASSSFRTALNEKLFF.

This clone was observed once. The CDR3: CASSPTDDSNQPQHF. Written as DNA, the CDR3 is TGTGCCAGCAGCCCGACAGATGATAGCAATCAGCCCCAGCATTTT. The J gene is TRBJ1-5, the V gene TRBV6-6, with D possibly being TRBD1 (5 bases). Trimming took off 6 bases at V and 0 bases at J, with 12 bases between the two ends. The CDR3 runs to 15 residues. Germline loops: CDR1 MNHNY, CDR2 SVGAGI (reference sequence).

This clone was recorded only once. V is TRBV19 and J is TRBJ1-2; 7 nucleotides line up with TRBD1. Germline values: CDR1 LNHDA, CDR2 SQIVND (reference sequence). V shed 7 bases and J 5 bases; nucleotides not matched to a gene: 10. This CDR3 has 14 residues. The CDR3 sequence is CASTVLGTAYGYTF. CDR3 sequence (DNA): TGTGCCAGTACCGTTTTGGGGACAGCTTATGGCTACACCTTC.

This clone was seen a handful of times. The chain is built from TRBV18 and TRBJ1-2; D not certain. CDR1 is KGHSH, CDR2 LQKENI, per germline. V dropped 3 bases and J dropped 6 bases, with 11 bases sitting between them. The CDR3 contains 13 residues. DNA for the CDR3: TGTGCCAGCTCACCGCCGGGTTGGGATGGCTACACCTTC. Residues: CASSPPGWDGYTF.

The rearrangement joins TRBV7-3 to TRBJ2-2, with 7 bases identical to TRBD2. This CDR3 has 15 amino acids. Trimming removed 2 bases from V and 1 base from J; junction bases left unmatched: 1. Germline loops: CDR1 SGHTA, CDR2 FQGTGA. The CDR3 DNA follows: TGTGCCAGCAGCTTAGAGCGGGAGAACACCGGGGAGCTGTTTTTT. It specifies CASSLERENTGELFF.

The chain joins TRBV7-2 to TRBJ2-3; TRBD1 matches 11 bases. Germline CDR1 and CDR2: SGHTA and FQGNSA. V dropped 4 bases and J dropped 5; count of bases not matched to a gene: 2. This CDR3 comprises 14 residues. The CDR3 loop is CASSSDRGRDTQYF. The CDR3 DNA reads TGTGCCAGCAGCTCGGACAGGGGGCGAGATACGCAGTATTTT.

This rearrangement joins TRBV29-1 to TRBJ1-1; D is undetermined. CDR3 length: 10 residues. Per the germline V gene, CDR1 is SQVTM and CDR2 is ANQGSEA. V gave up 6 bases and J gave up 3 bases, with 5 bases separating them. CDR3: CSVFDTEAFF. CDR3 sequence (DNA): TGCAGCGTCTTCGACACTGAAGCTTTCTTT.

This clone was picked up many times. This chain links TRBV6-1 with TRBJ1-1; 8 nucleotides line up with TRBD1. CDR3 size: 13 residues. Germline CDR1 and CDR2: MNHNS and SASEGT. The ends lost 5 bases at V and 6 bases at J; junction bases unmatched: 5. CDR3 amino acids: CASSPIQGAEAFF. CDR3 coding DNA: TGTGCCAGCAGTCCAATACAGGGGGCTGAAGCTTTCTTT.

To note about this clone: Here the CDR3 omits its conserved ending phenylalanine or tryptophan, so a read error is the likely source. The DNA is omitted, as the CDR3 cannot be located on it reliably, and the CDR3 follows TCRdb's listing. The V call is TRBV27, the J call TRBJ2-7; TRBD2, as called in the table, went unchecked against the DNA. The CDR3 extends over 11 residues, inclusive of both ends. Germline assignment: CDR1 MNHEY and CDR2 SMNVEV (reference sequence). The CDR3 spells CASSFSDGNIL.

The rearrangement links TRBV6-5 to TRBJ2-3; 7 bases agree with TRBD2. The trim removed 0 bases at V and 2 bases at J, leaving 2 bases unmatched. This CDR3 region has 15 residues. CDR1 and CDR2 (germline): MNHEY, SVGAGI. This CDR3 is CASSYSGLYTDTQYF. The CDR3 DNA reads as TGTGCCAGCAGTTACTCGGGACTATACACAGATACGCAGTATTTT.

The V gene is TRBV7-2, the J gene TRBJ2-2; TRBD1 aligns across 7 bases. Germline V gene sequence: CDR1 SGHTA, CDR2 FQGNSA. Trimming at V came to 5 bases and at J to 7 bases, leaving 7 bases not matched to a gene. CDR3 size: 14 residues. The CDR3 sequence is CASSGQQGIGELFF. For the CDR3, the DNA is TGTGCCAGCAGCGGACAACAGGGGATCGGGGAGCTGTTTTTT.